These 15 T cell receptor beta chains were all obtained from the same sample, sequenced in a study of cytomegalovirus exposure and HLA in healthy donors. A multiplex PCR was run with 60 Vbeta primers and 13 Jbeta primers. Using immunoSEQ multiplex PCR, the repertoire was profiled, and TCRdb retains in-frame clones only, with some absent. Of roughly 150,000 clones listed, approximately 75% are singletons. Input material: PBMCs. All receptors come from a man aged 45-65 years in good health and CMV-seropositive.

The chain is built from TRBV6-1 and TRBJ2-7, with TRBD1 matching 9 bases. There are 14 residues in the CDR3. Looked up from germline, CDR1 is MNHNS and CDR2 is SASEGT. The J segment lost 2 bases and the V segment lost 7 bases, leaving 6 bases of the junction unmatched. This CDR3 is CASTPGTGTYEQYF. CDR3 nucleotides: TGTGCCAGCACTCCCGGGACAGGGACCTACGAGCAGTACTTC.

This clone is a singleton in its sample. This chain connects TRBV15 to TRBJ2-2; 9 bases fit TRBD1. There are 20 residues in the CDR3. The J segment lost 4 bases and the V segment lost 9 bases, leaving 24 bases of the junction unmatched. In germline, CDR1 is LNHNV, CDR2 YYDKDF (reference sequence). DNA for the CDR3: TGTGCCACTACCGGAACCCCGGGACAGGGAGACGGGGGAGCCACCGGGGAGCTGTTTTTT. Its protein is CATTGTPGQGDGGATGELFF.

V usage is TRBV27 and J usage is TRBJ1-2; D is perhaps TRBD1 (5 bases). The CDR3 has 13 amino acids. Germline loops: CDR1 MNHEY, CDR2 SMNVEV (reference sequence). The V and J ends lost 3 bases and 4 bases respectively, with 9 bases between them. CDR3: CASSLGGTYGYTF. In nucleotides, the CDR3 is TGTGCCAGCAGTTTGGGGGGTACCTATGGCTACACCTTC.

This clone has just one count. The CDR3 DNA follows: TGTGCCAGCAGCTTAAGGGGGCTTGGGGCCAACGTCCTGACTTTC. It codes for CASSLRGLGANVLTF. The V call is TRBV7-9, the J call TRBJ2-6; TRBD1 matches 7 bases. CDR3 length equals 15 residues. Germline trimming cut 2 bases from V and 3 bases from J; bases unmatched to any gene: 1. Germline V gene data show CDR1 as SEHNR and CDR2 as FQNEAQ (reference sequence). The full variable domain, in which reference TRBV7-9 and TRBJ2-6 provide the parts outside the CDR3, is DTGVSQNPRHKITKRGQNVTFRCDPISEHNRLYWYRQTLGQGPEFLTYFQNEAQLEKSRLLSDRFSAERPKGSFSTLEIQRTEQGDSAMYLCASSLRGLGANVLTFGAGSRLTVL.

The chain combines TRBV6-5 with TRBJ1-1, with a possible D match to TRBD1 (5 bases). V was pared by 2 bases and J by 1 base, with 8 bases between. CDR1 and CDR2 (germline): MNHEY, SVGAGI. This CDR3 is built from 14 residues. CDR3: CASSYAGRNTEAFF. As DNA, the CDR3 is TGTGCCAGCAGTTACGCAGGGCGGAACACTGAAGCTTTCTTT.

V gene TRBV7-2 combines with J gene TRBJ1-5; 9 bases match TRBD1. The trim removed 5 bases at V and 2 bases at J, leaving 4 bases unmatched. The CDR3 has 15 residues. Germline CDR1 reads SGHTA; CDR2 reads FQGNSA. The CDR3 DNA reads TGTGCCAGCAGCCTAAGGACAGGGGGCAATCAGCCCCAGCATTTT. Protein: CASSLRTGGNQPQHF.

As DNA, the CDR3 is TGTGCCAGCAGCTTGGCCCTGGGGCGGACTGAAGCTTTCTTT. Its translation is CASSLALGRTEAFF. The V call is TRBV7-2, the J call TRBJ1-1, with D tentatively TRBD1 (5 bases). In germline, CDR1 is SGHTA, CDR2 FQGNSA. V lost 3 bases, J lost 5 bases, and 13 bases lay in between. The CDR3 runs 14 residues.

The gene calls are TRBV10-2 and TRBJ2-7; D uncertain. This CDR3 comprises 12 residues. Germline assignment: CDR1 WSHSY and CDR2 SAAADI. The V end was cut by 11 bases, the J end by 3 bases, with 14 bases between. CDR3 amino acids: CAGAMSYYEQYF. CDR3 nucleotides: TGCGCCGGTGCTATGAGCTACTACGAGCAGTACTTC.

The chain uses TRBV7-3 and TRBJ2-1; maybe TRBD2 (6 bases). V was pared by 4 bases and J by 5 bases, with 15 bases between. This CDR3 has 15 residues. CDR1 is SGHTA, CDR2 FQGTGA, per germline. CDR3 in amino acids: CASSWDSTTHNEQFF. The CDR3 nucleotides read TGTGCCAGCAGCTGGGACTCTACAACCCACAATGAGCAGTTCTTC.

The J gene is TRBJ1-3, the V gene TRBV5-6; D remains ambiguous. V lost 0 bases and J 6 bases, leaving 7 bases between the germline ends. The CDR3 extends over 13 amino acids. Germline CDR1 SGHDT, CDR2 YYEEEE. This CDR3 is CASSLAVENTIYF. The CDR3 DNA is TGTGCCAGCAGCTTGGCAGTCGAAAACACCATATATTTT. The full variable domain, with the rest looked up from reference TRBV5-6 and TRBJ1-3, is DAGVTQSPTHLIKTRGQQVTLRCSPKSGHDTVSWYQQALGQGPQFIFQYYEEEERQRGNFPDRFSGHQFPNYSSELNVNALLLGDSALYLCASSLAVENTIYFGEGSWLTVV.

For the CDR3, the DNA is TGTGCCAGTAGTAGCCAGCGGCTCTTTGCCGATACGCAGTATTTT. It is translated as CASSSQRLFADTQYF. This sequence joins TRBV19 and TRBJ2-3; D may be TRBD2 (5 bases). The CDR3 is 15 amino acids. The germline V and J ends were trimmed by 4 bases and 6 bases, with 17 bases remaining between them. Germline V gives CDR1 LNHDA, CDR2 SQIVND (reference sequence).

The rearrangement uses TRBV7-9 and TRBJ2-1, with D tentatively TRBD2 (6 bases). V lost 1 base and J 6 bases, leaving 13 bases between the germline ends. This CDR3 is built from 15 residues. Germline CDR1 SEHNR, CDR2 FQNEAQ (reference sequence). In DNA, the CDR3 is TGTGCCAGCAGCTTAGTAGGGAGGAGCACCAATGAGCAGTTCTTC. Residues: CASSLVGRSTNEQFF.

This clone appeared a few times. V gene TRBV10-1 combines with J gene TRBJ2-7; 8 bases line up with TRBD1. The CDR3 is made up of 13 amino acids. Germline V lookup: CDR1 WNHNN, CDR2 SYGVQD (reference sequence). V lost 2 bases and J lost 4; bases outside the gene matches: 1. The CDR3 here is CASSEQGAYEQYF. For the CDR3, the DNA is TGCGCCAGCAGTGAGCAGGGGGCTTACGAGCAGTACTTC.

In its sample, this clone is medium-sized. The rearrangement links TRBV4-3 to TRBJ1-6, with 9 positions matching TRBD1. This CDR3 has 15 amino acids. The J segment lost 7 bases and the V segment lost 3 bases, leaving 4 bases of the junction unmatched. From germline, CDR1 is LGHNA and CDR2 YSLEER. The CDR3, as DNA: TGCGCCAGCAGCCACCCCGGGACAGGGAATTCACCCCTCCACTTT. This codes for CASSHPGTGNSPLHF.

This chain uses TRBV6-6 with TRBJ1-1; no firm D call. The CDR3 spans 12 residues. Trimming left V 6 bases short and J 4 bases short, with 9 bases between. Germline lookup yields CDR1 MNHNY and CDR2 SVGAGI (reference sequence). In nucleotides, the CDR3 is TGTGCCAGCAGCCAAGCCGGCACTGAAGCTTTCTTT. Its translation: CASSQAGTEAFF.